Following are 19 T cell receptor beta chains from one sample sequenced in a study of beta chain features in type 1 diabetes. Since all of the isolated RNA was reverse transcribed, expressed TCRB transcripts were what got sequenced. Sequencing used immunoSEQ multiplex PCR; TCRdb keeps in-frame clones, though not all of them. The data show over 300,000 clones, less than 9.5% seen once. The specimen sequenced was central memory CD4+ T cells from blood. The receptors were sampled from a woman between 18 and 29 years old in good health.

The sample holds a few counts of this clone. V usage is TRBV7-2 and J usage is TRBJ2-2, with 11 bases matching TRBD2. Germline assignment: CDR1 SGHTA and CDR2 FQGNSA. The length of the CDR3 is 15 residues. J lost 10 bases, V lost 5 bases, and 9 bases had no gene match. This CDR3 is CASSRDSGRGVELFF. The CDR3 region has the DNA TGTGCCAGCAGCCGTGATAGCGGGAGGGGCGTGGAGCTGTTTTTT.

This clone was observed a handful of times. The V and J genes are TRBV7-3 and TRBJ2-3; D is unclear. CDR1 is SGHTA, CDR2 FQGTGA, per germline. V was pared by 0 bases and J by 3 bases, with 4 bases between. The CDR3 runs to 13 residues. The CDR3 is CASSLTITDTQYF. CDR3 DNA sequence: TGTGCCAGCAGCTTAACAATAACAGATACGCAGTATTTT.

A word on this clone: At the DNA level, this CDR3 is encoded by other sequences in the same sample as well. The chain has TRBV19 and TRBJ2-7, with TRBD2 as a possible D gene (5 bases). Trimming shortened V by 3 bases and J by 4 bases, and 10 bases separated the two germline ends. The CDR3 loop spans 13 amino acids. Germline assignment: CDR1 LNHDA and CDR2 SQIVND (reference sequence). The CDR3 spells CASSISRGYEQYF. CDR3 in DNA: TGTGCCAGTAGTATCAGCCGGGGATACGAGCAGTACTTC. Full variable domain (remainder filled in from reference TRBV19 and TRBJ2-7): DGGITQSPKYLFRKEGQNVTLSCEQNLNHDAMYWYRQDPGQGLRLIYYSQIVNDFQKGDIAEGYSVSREKKESFPLTVTSAQKNPTAFYLCASSISRGYEQYFGPGTRLTVT.

The chain joins TRBV2 to TRBJ2-7; unclear D gene. CDR3 length: 13 residues. V was cut by 6 bases and J by 4 bases, with 13 bases left in between. CDR1 SNHLY and CDR2 FYNNEI come from the germline V gene. The CDR3 coding sequence is TGTGCCAGCAGCGTTCAAGGCTATTACGAGCAGTACTTC. It specifies CASSVQGYYEQYF.

This clone came up many times. The genes are TRBV28 and TRBJ2-1, with TRBD1 matching 7 bases. J gave up 3 bases and V 5 bases, and 10 bases lay outside the gene matches. CDR3 length: 16 residues. Germline V gene data show CDR1 as MDHEN and CDR2 as SYDVKM. The CDR3 nucleotides read TGTGCCAGCAGTGATAAGGGGGCGGAGCACTACAATGAGCAGTTCTTC. Protein product: CASSDKGAEHYNEQFF.

The CDR3 loop is CASSPTGGDFSREQYF. In DNA form, the CDR3 reads TGTGCCAGCAGCCCGACGGGGGGCGATTTTTCTCGAGAGCAGTACTTC. The V gene is TRBV4-2, the J gene TRBJ2-7, with a weak D call TRBD2 (7 bases). The CDR3 runs to 16 residues. V lost 4 bases and J lost 7, with 23 bases in between. Germline V gene sequence: CDR1 LGHNA, CDR2 YNFKEQ.

This clone turned up a few times. J is TRBJ2-2 and V is TRBV25-1; 10 bases match TRBD1. The trim removed 4 bases at V and 6 bases at J, leaving 5 bases unmatched. This CDR3 has 15 residues. From germline, CDR1 is MGHDK and CDR2 SYGVNS. The CDR3 coding sequence is TGTGCCAGCAGTGCGGGGACAGGGGCGGCCGGGGAGCTGTTTTTT. Its translation is CASSAGTGAAGELFF.

V and J are TRBV6-5 and TRBJ1-1; 11 bases match TRBD1. The CDR3 contains 13 residues. Germline assignment: CDR1 MNHEY and CDR2 SVGAGI. V was pared by 5 bases and J by 7 bases, with 3 bases of the junction left unmatched. This chain's CDR3 is CASSRTGGFEAFF. The CDR3 coding sequence is TGTGCCAGCAGTCGGACAGGGGGCTTTGAAGCTTTCTTT.

For this clone: The germline gene is not matched at one end of the junction; a read error may be the cause. This rearrangement joins TRBV6-1 to TRBJ2-7; 7 bases align to TRBD2. This CDR3 region has 14 residues. The germline CDR1 and CDR2 sequences are MNHNS and SASEGT. CDR3 DNA sequence: TGTGCCAGCAGCTCCCGGCAAACCGGCGGGAGCCGGGTCTTC. Translating gives CASSSRQTGGSRVF.

This clone has more than one count but fewer than ten. This chain connects TRBV4-3 to TRBJ2-7; D uncertain. Trimming stripped 0 bases from V and 0 bases from J, with 12 bases between. CDR3 length equals 16 residues. Germline V gene data show CDR1 as LGHNA and CDR2 as YSLEER. CDR3 region: CASSQDFAASSYEQYF. CDR3 in DNA: TGCGCCAGCAGCCAAGATTTCGCGGCCAGCTCCTACGAGCAGTACTTC.

The chain couples TRBV20-1 to TRBJ2-7; D may be TRBD1 (5 bases). The germline CDR1 and CDR2 sequences are DFQATT and SNEGSKA (reference sequence). The CDR3 totals 11 residues. V lost 1 base to trimming and J lost 7 bases, with 8 bases between them. CDR3 coding DNA: TGCAGTGCTAGAGCAGGGTGGGAGCAGTACTTC. It yields the protein CSARAGWEQYF.

This sequence joins TRBV5-6 and TRBJ2-3; D ambiguous. Deletions cut 2 bases from V and 2 bases from J, with 9 bases between. The CDR3 runs 14 residues. Germline assignment: CDR1 SGHDT and CDR2 YYEEEE. Here the CDR3 DNA reads TGTGCCAGCAGCTTTGGGCAGATCACAGATACGCAGTATTTT. It yields the protein CASSFGQITDTQYF. Complete variable domain (other parts from reference TRBV5-6 and TRBJ2-3): DAGVTQSPTHLIKTRGQQVTLRCSPKSGHDTVSWYQQALGQGPQFIFQYYEEEERQRGNFPDRFSGHQFPNYSSELNVNALLLGDSALYLCASSFGQITDTQYFGPGTRLTVL.

This clone was detected only a few times. This chain joins TRBV28 and TRBJ1-5; D unclear. V lost 6 bases and J 6 bases, leaving 18 bases between the germline ends. Germline V gene data show CDR1 as MDHEN and CDR2 as SYDVKM. This CDR3 is built from 15 residues. The chain's CDR3 is CASRPQDGVIQPQHF. The CDR3 coding sequence is TGTGCCAGCAGGCCTCAGGACGGGGTGATTCAGCCCCAGCATTTT.

The gene calls are TRBV5-4 and TRBJ1-2; 7 positions agree with TRBD1. The germline CDR1 and CDR2 sequences are SGHNT and YYREEE (reference sequence). V lost 0 bases to trimming and J lost 5 bases; unmatched junction nucleotides: 7. The length of the CDR3 is 15 residues. CDR3 residues: CASSLGLYRGYGYTF. The CDR3 DNA sequence: TGTGCCAGCAGCTTGGGCCTATACAGGGGATATGGCTACACCTTC.

The chain uses TRBV5-6 and TRBJ2-4, with 7 bases fitting TRBD1. In germline, CDR1 is SGHDT, CDR2 YYEEEE. The V gene end was trimmed by 2 bases and the J gene end by 9 bases; junction bases not matched to a gene: 8. The CDR3 is 14 amino acids. CDR3 nucleotides: TGTGCCAGCAGCTTTGGTGGGACAGTGAGCATTCAGTACTTC. Protein sequence: CASSFGGTVSIQYF.

This clone was found a few times. This chain links TRBV9 with TRBJ2-6; 8 bases agree with TRBD2. The CDR3 loop spans 19 amino acids. J was trimmed by 2 bases and V by 4 bases; bases with no gene match: 14. Looked up from germline, CDR1 is SGDLS and CDR2 is YYNGEE. CDR3 coding DNA: TGTGCCAGCAGCCCCCAGATCGGGACTAGTCTCACTGGGGCCAACGTCCTGACTTTC. Protein product: CASSPQIGTSLTGANVLTF. Based on the CDR3 plus reference TRBV9 and TRBJ2-6, the full variable domain is DSGVTQTPKHLITATGQRVTLRCSPRSGDLSVYWYQQSLDQGLQFLIQYYNGEERAKGNILERFSAQQFPDLHSELNLSSLELGDSALYFCASSPQIGTSLTGANVLTFGAGSRLTVL.

This clone was counted only a few times. This chain uses TRBV28 with TRBJ1-3; no clear D. The CDR3 length is 15 residues. Germline lookup yields CDR1 MDHEN and CDR2 SYDVKM. Trimming stripped 1 base from V and 4 bases from J, with 11 bases between. Here the CDR3 DNA reads TGTGCCAGCAGTTTATTCGGGGTCCAAGGAAACACCATATATTTT. Amino acid sequence: CASSLFGVQGNTIYF. The full variable domain, with the rest looked up from reference TRBV28 and TRBJ1-3, is DVKVTQSSRYLVKRTGEKVFLECVQDMDHENMFWYRQDPGLGLRLIYFSYDVKMKEKGDIPEGYSVSREKKERFSLILESASTNQTSMYLCASSLFGVQGNTIYFGEGSWLTVV.

This clone has ten or more counts. The J gene is TRBJ1-1, the V gene TRBV28; D uncertain. Per germline, CDR1 MDHEN and CDR2 SYDVKM. The CDR3 sequence is 13 residues long. Trimming cost V 6 bases and J 7 bases, with 15 bases left between them. CDR3 nucleotide sequence: TGTGCCAGCAGACACCCGTCGCATTTTGAAGCTTTCTTT. Its translation is CASRHPSHFEAFF.

The DNA for the CDR3 is TGTGCCAGCAGCGGGGGAATGGGCTCTGGAAACACCATATATTTT. Its protein product is CASSGGMGSGNTIYF. This chain connects TRBV9 to TRBJ1-3; D unclear. Trimming took 3 bases from V and 0 from J, leaving 10 bases between them. The CDR3 spans 15 residues. Germline-derived CDR1 and CDR2 are SGDLS and YYNGEE.